The 20 T cell receptor beta chains given below trace back to one sample, sequenced in a study of T-cell reconstitution after alpha-beta-depleted transplantation in children. For TCRbeta, the library was prepared with unique molecular identifiers. Each CDR3 protein gets one entry after TCRdb re-called the PCR reads with MiXCR. This sample carries 500,000 or so distinct CDR3 sequences, roughly 33% of them seen once, and the ten largest clones take less than 2.5%. The source was PBMCs from the stem cell graft donor, collected from the stem cell graft. The receptor set was obtained from a human donor who donated a stem cell graft to a child with aplastic anemia.

The chain carries TRBV19 and TRBJ2-7; TRBD2 matches 7 bases. The germline V gene has CDR1 LNHDA and CDR2 SQIVND (reference sequence). The V and J ends lost 2 bases and 7 bases, in that order; junction bases with no gene match: 5. This CDR3 comprises 13 residues. The CDR3 nucleotides are TGTGCCAGTAGTATACGGGCGGGAGAAGAGCAGTACGTC. Translation gives CASSIRAGEEQYV.

In this sample, this clonotype turned up many times. The rearrangement links TRBV12-3 or TRBV12-4 to TRBJ1-5, with D possibly being TRBD1 (5 bases). The CDR3 contains 12 residues. Trimming took off 2 bases at V and 6 bases at J, with 5 bases between the two ends. The CDR3, as DNA: TGTGCCAGCAGTTTAAGGGGTCAGCCCCAGCATTTT. This translates into CASSLRGQPQHF.

This clonotype was seen a handful of times. The chain links TRBV4-1 to TRBJ1-2; a weak D match, TRBD1 (5 bases). The germline gives CDR1 MGHRA, CDR2 YSYEKL. This CDR3 spans 13 amino acids. V dropped 7 bases and J dropped 3 bases, with 12 bases sitting between them. The CDR3 DNA reads as TGCGCCAGCACTCCCCAGGGCGACTATGGCTACACCTTC. This codes for CASTPQGDYGYTF.

The rearrangement joins TRBV4-3 to TRBJ2-5, with TRBD2 matching 8 bases. The V and J ends lost 4 bases and 2 bases, in that order; junction bases with no gene match: 6. CDR3 length: 15 residues. CDR1 LGHNA and CDR2 YSLEER come from the germline V gene. Here the CDR3 reads CASSRTSLIQETQYF. The CDR3 nucleotides read TGCGCCAGCAGCCGGACTAGCCTGATTCAAGAGACCCAGTACTTC.

The chain uses TRBV4-3 and TRBJ2-3; no clear D. The germline CDR1 and CDR2 sequences are LGHNA and YSLEER. V gave up 0 bases and J gave up 4 bases, with 14 bases separating them. The CDR3 contains 16 residues. The CDR3 nucleotides are TGCGCCAGCAGCCAAGATTGGGATCCCCTTCCAGATACGCAGTATTTT. Translating it yields CASSQDWDPLPDTQYF.

This clonotype was seen ten or more times. This chain connects TRBV7-2 to TRBJ1-1, with a weak D call TRBD1 (5 bases). Trimming took off 6 bases at V and 1 base at J, with 12 bases between the two ends. Germline V gene lookup returns CDR1 SGHTA and CDR2 FQGNSA. CDR3 length equals 14 residues. The CDR3 sequence is CASRPGGTNTEAFF. The CDR3, as DNA: TGTGCCAGCAGGCCCGGTGGGACGAACACTGAAGCTTTCTTT.

This chain joins TRBV7-9 and TRBJ2-2, with a possible D match to TRBD1 (5 bases). Trimming pared 5 bases from V and 8 bases from J, leaving 15 bases between. The CDR3 totals 14 residues. CDR1 is SEHNR, CDR2 FQNEAQ, per germline (reference sequence). The CDR3 nucleotides are TGTGCCAGCAGCCAGGGCGGATCACTGGGGGAGCTGTTTTTT. Protein: CASSQGGSLGELFF.

The V gene is TRBV4-3, the J gene TRBJ2-1; 8 bases map to TRBD1. Germline V CDR1 and CDR2: LGHNA, YSLEER. The CDR3 is 20 amino acids. V lost 0 bases, J lost 0 bases, and 13 bases stayed unmatched. CDR3 bases: TGCGCCAGCAGCCAAGACTCGCCAGGGGGCTTGTCGGACTCCTACAATGAGCAGTTCTTC. It specifies CASSQDSPGGLSDSYNEQFF.

This chain uses TRBV7-9 with TRBJ1-3; no definite D call. From germline, CDR1 is SEHNR and CDR2 FQNEAQ (reference sequence). Deletions cut 5 bases from V and 4 bases from J, with 12 bases between. The CDR3 extends over 14 amino acids. As DNA, the CDR3 is TGTGCCAGCAGCCTCCTGCATATGGGAAACACCATATATTTT. Translating gives CASSLLHMGNTIYF.

The chain has TRBV5-1 and TRBJ2-7, with 9 positions matching TRBD1. The V segment lost 4 bases and the J segment 3 bases; nucleotides outside the gene matches: 8. Germline CDR1 SGHRS, CDR2 YFSETQ. This CDR3 has 15 residues. CDR3 residues: CASSRTGVGDYEQYF. Written as DNA, the CDR3 is TGCGCCAGCAGCAGGACAGGGGTAGGGGACTACGAGCAGTACTTC.

In DNA form, the CDR3 reads TGTGCCAGCACTAACTCGGGAGTGGACAATGAGCAGTTCTTC. As protein: CASTNSGVDNEQFF. V is TRBV12-3 or TRBV12-4 and J is TRBJ2-1, with D maybe TRBD2 (6 bases). V was trimmed by 7 bases and J by 5 bases, leaving 15 bases between them. The CDR3 has 14 amino acids.

This clonotype has only a few counts. J is TRBJ1-1 and V is TRBV30, with 8 bases that match TRBD1. Unmatched junction bases numbered 9, after V lost 0 bases and J lost 0 bases. Germline V gene lookup returns CDR1 GTSNPN and CDR2 SVGIG (reference sequence). This CDR3 comprises 17 residues. The CDR3 loop reads CAWSVLDRGKLNTEAFF. In DNA, the CDR3 is TGTGCCTGGAGTGTACTAGACAGGGGAAAGTTGAACACTGAAGCTTTCTTT.

The rearrangement uses TRBV14 and TRBJ1-4, with D perhaps TRBD1 (5 bases). CDR3 length equals 16 residues. V dropped 3 bases and J dropped 4 bases, with 15 bases sitting between them. Germline V CDR1 and CDR2: SGHDN, FVKESK. The CDR3 spells CASSHLPGLLNEKLFF. CDR3 nucleotides: TGTGCCAGCAGCCACCTGCCGGGACTCCTTAATGAAAAACTGTTTTTT.

V usage is TRBV15 and J usage is TRBJ2-5, with 8 bases lining up with TRBD2. The germline CDR1 and CDR2 sequences are LNHNV and YYDKDF (reference sequence). The ends lost 7 bases at V and 5 bases at J; junction bases unmatched: 12. The length of the CDR3 is 15 residues. The CDR3: CATTNRGGIQETQYF. The CDR3 DNA sequence: TGTGCCACCACCAATCGGGGGGGAATTCAGGAGACCCAGTACTTC.

This clonotype was seen only a few times. The rearrangement uses TRBV28 and TRBJ2-5, with 9 bases matching TRBD2. CDR1 and CDR2 (germline): MDHEN, SYDVKM. V dropped 8 bases and J dropped 3; count of bases not matched to a gene: 10. CDR3 length equals 15 residues. CDR3 residues: CASGRGAGGEETQYF. CDR3 DNA: TGTGCCAGCGGGCGTGGAGCGGGAGGCGAAGAGACCCAGTACTTC.

CDR3 coding DNA: TGCAGCGTTGAAGTTCTCCGGGAGTGGGGGCAAGAGACCCAGTACTTC. Protein: CSVEVLREWGQETQYF. V is TRBV29-1 and J is TRBJ2-5; possibly TRBD2 for D (6 bases). V gave up 1 base and J gave up 2 bases, with 17 bases separating them. Germline-derived CDR1 and CDR2 are SQVTM and ANQGSEA. This CDR3 spans 16 amino acids.

This clonotype has more than one count but fewer than ten. The J gene is TRBJ2-7, the V gene TRBV6-4; D uncertain. V was clipped by 2 bases and J by 3 bases, with 8 bases between them. The CDR3 runs to 13 residues. Germline-derived CDR1 and CDR2 are MRHNA and SNTAGT. CDR3 sequence (DNA): TGTGCCAGCAGTGACGGACCCAACTACGAGCAGTACGTC. It specifies CASSDGPNYEQYV.

This chain connects TRBV11-3 to TRBJ1-1; TRBD1 is a possible D gene (5 bases). Germline V gives CDR1 SGHNT, CDR2 YENEEA. CDR3 length: 15 amino acids. The germline V and J ends were trimmed by 1 base and 5 bases, with 14 bases remaining between them. CDR3 coding DNA: TGTGCCAGCAGCTTAGCCCGGGCAGAGGGGACTGAAGCTTTCTTT. Protein sequence: CASSLARAEGTEAFF.

This clonotype was seen more than once but under ten times. The J gene is TRBJ2-4, the V gene TRBV6-2 or TRBV6-3; no clear D. The CDR3 covers 15 residues. Trimming stripped 5 bases from V and 1 base from J, with 12 bases between. From germline, CDR1 is MNHEY and CDR2 SVGEGT. The DNA for the CDR3 is TGTGCCAGCAGTCTACTGGCTCTCGCCAAAAACATTCAGTACTTC. Residues: CASSLLALAKNIQYF.

This clonotype was seen only a few times. The DNA of the CDR3 is TGTGCCACCAGCAGAGAGATCTACGAAGCGGAAGTCTTCACCGGGGAGCTGTTTTTT. This gives the protein CATSREIYEAEVFTGELFF. V is TRBV15 and J is TRBJ2-2; D is possibly TRBD2 (5 bases). The CDR3 loop spans 19 amino acids. Trimming took off 0 bases at V and 4 bases at J, with 21 bases between the two ends. The V gene's germline CDR1 is LNHNV and CDR2 YYDKDF (reference sequence).